These 12 T cell receptor beta chains were sequenced from one sample in a study of cytomegalovirus exposure and HLA in healthy donors. Both 60 Vbeta primers and 13 Jbeta primers went into the PCR. Profiling relied on immunoSEQ multiplex PCR, and the TCRdb table lists in-frame clones only, not all of them. Its table lists 55,000 to 85,000 clones. The specimen sequenced was PBMCs. These TCRs come from a female donor in good health and CMV-seropositive.

V gene TRBV4-3 combines with J gene TRBJ2-1, with 12 positions matching TRBD2. The CDR3 has 16 residues. V shed 0 bases and J 5 bases; nucleotides not matched to a gene: 2. Germline values: CDR1 LGHNA, CDR2 YSLEER. The DNA for the CDR3 is TGCGCCAGCAGCCAAGAACTAGCGGGGGGAGACAATGAGCAGTTCTTC. It codes for CASSQELAGGDNEQFF.

The V gene is TRBV28, the J gene TRBJ2-3; TRBD2 aligns across 7 bases. J gave up 0 bases and V 6 bases, and 9 bases lay outside the gene matches. Germline CDR1 is MDHEN and CDR2 is SYDVKM. This CDR3 spans 16 amino acids. DNA of the CDR3: TGTGCCAGCAGCCGCCGACTAGCCGTTAGCACAGATACGCAGTATTTT. Residues: CASSRRLAVSTDTQYF.

The chain employs TRBV27 and TRBJ1-4, with TRBD1 matching 8 bases. The CDR3 extends over 16 amino acids. The V and J ends lost 3 bases and 3 bases, in that order; junction bases with no gene match: 6. CDR1 and CDR2 (germline): MNHEY, SMNVEV (reference sequence). The CDR3 region is CASSLVGQGPNEKLFF. DNA of the CDR3: TGTGCCAGCAGTTTGGTTGGACAGGGTCCTAATGAAAAACTGTTTTTT.

The chain carries TRBV12-1 and TRBJ1-2. TRBV12-1 is flagged as a pseudogene. There are 17 residues in the CDR3. In nucleotides, the CDR3 is TGTGCCAGCTCCAACCGAAAGGGAGGAGAAGCTAACTATGGCTACACCTTC. Translating it yields CASSNRKGGEANYGYTF.

This rearrangement joins TRBV6-1 to TRBJ1-1; D call uncertain. Germline CDR1 MNHNS, CDR2 SASEGT. There are 11 residues in the CDR3. V was pared by 6 bases and J by 8 bases, with 10 bases between. CDR3 DNA: TGTGCCAGCAGGGAGGAACCAGAAGCTTTCTTT. It codes for CASREEPEAFF.

The chain recombines TRBV5-4 with TRBJ1-3, with a tentative D call TRBD1 (5 bases). Trimming took 3 bases from V and 0 from J, leaving 16 bases between them. Looked up from germline, CDR1 is SGHNT and CDR2 is YYREEE (reference sequence). The CDR3 runs 17 residues. The DNA for the CDR3 is TGTGCCAGCAGCTGGGGGGGGGATGCGCTCTCTGGAAACACCATATATTTT. Translating gives CASSWGGDALSGNTIYF.

The chain uses TRBV30 and TRBJ2-1; TRBD2 might be the D (6 bases). This CDR3 is built from 11 residues. Germline assignment: CDR1 GTSNPN and CDR2 SVGIG (reference sequence). The V end lost 0 bases, the J end lost 9 bases, and 6 bases lay between the germline ends. DNA of the CDR3: TGTGCCTGGAGTGTAGCGGGTGAGCAGTTCTTC. Residues: CAWSVAGEQFF. Looking up the rest from reference TRBV30 and TRBJ2-1 gives the full variable domain: SQTIHQWPATLVQPVGSPLSLECTVEGTSNPNLYWYRQAAGRGLQLLFYSVGIGQISSEVPQNLSASRPQDRQFILSSKKLLLSDSGFYLCAWSVAGEQFFGPGTRLTVL.

The chain is built from TRBV29-1 and TRBJ1-2, with a tentative D call TRBD1 (5 bases). Germline-derived CDR1 and CDR2 are SQVTM and ANQGSEA. V was cut by 6 bases and J by 1 base, with 12 bases left in between. This CDR3 has 13 residues. CDR3 coding DNA: TGCAGCGTCGCGACAGCGATTAACTATGGCTACACCTTC. Its protein product is CSVATAINYGYTF.

The V call is TRBV28, the J call TRBJ2-2; the D gene is possibly TRBD1 (6 bases). Germline-derived CDR1 and CDR2 are MDHEN and SYDVKM. The CDR3 extends over 15 amino acids. V gave up 5 bases and J gave up 3 bases, with 13 bases separating them. In DNA, the CDR3 is TGTGCCAGCAGTCAAGGGGGAACGGACACCGGGGAGCTGTTTTTT. Protein sequence: CASSQGGTDTGELFF.

The V gene is TRBV7-9, the J gene TRBJ2-2, with TRBD1 identical over 10 bases. The CDR3 runs to 16 residues. Looked up from germline, CDR1 is SEHNR and CDR2 is FQNEAQ (reference sequence). Losses at the gene ends were 5 bases for V and 4 bases for J; bases not matched to a gene: 7. The CDR3 DNA is TGTGCCAGCAGCCACCGGGACAGGGGTGGCACCGGGGAGCTGTTTTTT. Protein: CASSHRDRGGTGELFF.

The V and J genes are TRBV28 and TRBJ2-2; D call uncertain. The CDR3 totals 13 residues. V was pared by 7 bases and J by 0 bases, with 6 bases between. In germline, CDR1 is MDHEN, CDR2 SYDVKM. The CDR3 here is CASTTPNTGELFF. CDR3 DNA sequence: TGTGCCAGCACGACACCGAACACCGGGGAGCTGTTTTTT.

V and J are TRBV6-1 and TRBJ2-7, with 9 bases identical to TRBD2. This CDR3 spans 14 amino acids. The germline V gene has CDR1 MNHNS and CDR2 SASEGT. V shed 4 bases, J shed 4 bases, and the junction held 5 bases outside the gene matches. For the CDR3, the DNA is TGTGCCAGCAGTGTCAAGCGGGAGGAGTACGAGCAGTACTTC. Encoded protein: CASSVKREEYEQYF.